The 13 T cell receptor beta chains reported below all come from one sample, sequenced in a study of blood T cell repertoires in COVID-19. The protocol was immunoSEQ multiplex PCR, while the TCRdb copy is restricted to in-frame clones and leaves out a portion. The profile covers tens of thousands of clones, with 86% appearing a single time and over 6% taken by the ten largest. Sequenced material: peripheral blood. The receptors were gathered from a man aged 50 to 60 with active COVID-19.

The rearrangement links TRBV18 to TRBJ2-2; D is ambiguous. Per germline, CDR1 KGHSH and CDR2 LQKENI. The CDR3 is 17 residues long. Trimming shortened V by 2 bases and J by 0 bases, and 13 bases separated the two germline ends. The CDR3 sequence: CASSPFDTFANTGELFF. The CDR3, as DNA: TGTGCCAGCTCACCATTCGACACGTTCGCGAACACCGGGGAGCTGTTTTTT.

The chain couples TRBV5-1 to TRBJ1-2; D unresolved. There are 14 residues in the CDR3. Trimming removed 7 bases at V and 4 bases at J, with 17 bases between. Germline V gene lookup returns CDR1 SGHRS and CDR2 YFSETQ. The CDR3: CASGAAHSSYGYTF. CDR3 DNA: TGCGCCAGCGGAGCAGCCCATTCATCCTATGGCTACACCTTC.

The chain employs TRBV25-1 and TRBJ2-5, with D maybe TRBD1 (7 bases). The CDR3 has 13 residues. The germline gives CDR1 MGHDK, CDR2 SYGVNS. V gave up 3 bases and J gave up 5 bases, with 10 bases separating them. CDR3 sequence (DNA): TGTGCCAGCAGTGAGCCAGGGGGGGAGACCCAGTACTTC. This translates into CASSEPGGETQYF.

The V gene is TRBV2, the J gene TRBJ1-2; 9 positions match TRBD1. Germline-derived CDR1 and CDR2 are SNHLY and FYNNEI. CDR3 length: 13 residues. V lost 6 bases, J lost 6 bases, and 5 bases stayed unmatched. CDR3 coding DNA: TGTGCCAGCAGGACAGGGGGAACGAATGGCTACACCTTC. Protein: CASRTGGTNGYTF. Complete variable domain (other parts from reference TRBV2 and TRBJ1-2): EPEVTQTPSHQVTQMGQEVILRCVPISNHLYFYWYRQILGQKVEFLVSFYNNEISEKSEIFDDQFSVERPDGSNFTLKIRSTKLEDSAMYFCASRTGGTNGYTFGSGTRLTVV.

The J gene is TRBJ1-2, the V gene TRBV6-7; the D is unclear. TRBV6-7 is an ORF; its function is uncertain. This CDR3 contains 14 residues. V lost 11 bases and J 3 bases, leaving 19 bases between the germline ends. CDR3 nucleotide sequence: TGTGCCTTCCTGGACTGTTTAGATCACTATGGCTACACCTTC. Its protein is CAFLDCLDHYGYTF.

This clone was observed a handful of times. The chain couples TRBV6-5 to TRBJ2-5, with a possible D match to TRBD1 (6 bases). The CDR3 covers 15 residues. CDR1 and CDR2 from the germline V gene are MNHEY and SVGAGI. Trimming took off 6 bases at V and 1 base at J, with 15 bases between the two ends. The CDR3 is CASRKTGAFQETQYF. The DNA of the CDR3 is TGTGCCAGCAGGAAGACAGGAGCCTTCCAAGAGACCCAGTACTTC.

This sequence joins TRBV2 and TRBJ1-1; TRBD1 is a possible D gene (6 bases). Looked up from germline, CDR1 is SNHLY and CDR2 is FYNNEI. Trimming took 5 bases from V and 9 from J, leaving 19 bases between them. CDR3 length equals 14 residues. CDR3 sequence (DNA): TGTGCCAGCAGTAAAACGGGCGCAGGGGTACAAGCTTTCTTT. Protein sequence: CASSKTGAGVQAFF.

V gene TRBV27 combines with J gene TRBJ2-7; 10 positions agree with TRBD2. The germline CDR1 and CDR2 sequences are MNHEY and SMNVEV (reference sequence). Losses at the gene ends were 6 bases for V and 3 bases for J; bases not matched to a gene: 11. This CDR3 has 16 amino acids. CDR3 amino acids: CASRAASGGEYYEQYF. The DNA for the CDR3 is TGTGCCAGCAGGGCGGCCAGCGGGGGGGAGTACTACGAGCAGTACTTC.

The chain couples TRBV9 to TRBJ1-3, with no clear D. Germline V gives CDR1 SGDLS, CDR2 YYNGEE. The V gene lost 0 bases and the J gene lost 0 bases, with 4 bases spanning the gap. The CDR3 is 14 amino acids. The CDR3 reads CASSVGLSGNTIYF. DNA for the CDR3: TGTGCCAGCAGCGTAGGGCTCTCTGGAAACACCATATATTTT. Full variable domain (remainder filled in from reference TRBV9 and TRBJ1-3): DSGVTQTPKHLITATGQRVTLRCSPRSGDLSVYWYQQSLDQGLQFLIQYYNGEERAKGNILERFSAQQFPDLHSELNLSSLELGDSALYFCASSVGLSGNTIYFGEGSWLTVV.

The chain combines TRBV19 with TRBJ2-1; 9 positions match TRBD2. Germline CDR1 LNHDA, CDR2 SQIVND (reference sequence). There are 17 residues in the CDR3. V lost 5 bases to trimming and J lost 7 bases; unmatched junction nucleotides: 15. Here the CDR3 DNA reads TGTGCCAGTAGTTCCCAGGGGAGCGGGGGGTTAAGGAATGAGCAGTTCTTC. Its protein product is CASSSQGSGGLRNEQFF.

This sequence joins TRBV18 and TRBJ1-4; D is perhaps TRBD1 (5 bases). CDR3 length equals 17 residues. V lost 0 bases, J lost 0 bases, and 11 bases lay in between. The germline V gene has CDR1 KGHSH and CDR2 LQKENI. As DNA, the CDR3 is TGTGCCAGCTCACCACCATCAGGGATTGCAACTAATGAAAAACTGTTTTTT. It translates to CASSPPSGIATNEKLFF.

J is TRBJ2-1 and V is TRBV6-6; possibly TRBD2 for D (6 bases). Germline values: CDR1 MNHNY, CDR2 SVGAGI (reference sequence). The CDR3 contains 14 residues. V lost 6 bases and J 6 bases, leaving 15 bases between the germline ends. The chain's CDR3 is CASRKEQGGNEQFF. CDR3 nucleotide sequence: TGTGCCAGCAGAAAGGAGCAGGGAGGCAATGAGCAGTTCTTC.

CDR3 sequence: CASSEAQGEGQPQHF. The CDR3 DNA follows: TGTGCCAGCAGTGAAGCACAGGGTGAGGGTCAGCCCCAGCATTTT. V usage is TRBV6-1 and J usage is TRBJ1-5, with TRBD1 as a possible D gene (6 bases). CDR1 is MNHNS and CDR2 is SASEGT in the germline V gene. This CDR3 contains 15 residues. With 0 bases removed from V and 6 bases from J, the gap between germline ends came to 12 bases.